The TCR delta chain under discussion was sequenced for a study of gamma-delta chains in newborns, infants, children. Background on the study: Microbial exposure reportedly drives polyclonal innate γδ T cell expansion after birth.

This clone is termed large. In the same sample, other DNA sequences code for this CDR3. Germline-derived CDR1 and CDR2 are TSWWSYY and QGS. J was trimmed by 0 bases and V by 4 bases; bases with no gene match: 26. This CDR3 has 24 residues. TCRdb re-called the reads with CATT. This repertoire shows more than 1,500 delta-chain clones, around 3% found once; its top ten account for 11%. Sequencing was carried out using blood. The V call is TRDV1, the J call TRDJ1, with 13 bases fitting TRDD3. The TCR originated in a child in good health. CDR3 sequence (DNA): TGTGCTCTTGGGGCGACGTACTATCCGGCCTTTGACTGGGGGATACGCGTTTACACCGATAAACTCATCTTT. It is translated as CALGATYYPAFDWGIRVYTDKLIF.